This T cell receptor (beta chain) came from a study of T cell repertoires in ileal Crohn's disease. The repertoire was sequenced with immunoSEQ multiplex PCR; TCRdb's copy has only in-frame clones and lacks some. The sample gives roughly 3,500 clones, about 80% of which show up once; 7% to 7.5% is in the top ten. V was trimmed by 7 bases and J by 0 bases, leaving 10 bases between them. CDR3 size: 12 residues. Germline CDR1 and CDR2: SQVTM and ANQGSEA. The sequence derives from an adult with Crohn's disease. Sequences were obtained from ileal tissue. The V and J genes are TRBV29-1 and TRBJ2-7; possibly TRBD1 for D (6 bases). DNA for the CDR3: TGCAGCGCTTGGACAGACTCCTACGAGCAGTACTTC. Translated: CSAWTDSYEQYF.